This TCR beta chain originates from a study of STAT3 mutations in large granular lymphocyte leukemia (dated by TCRdb to the late 2010s). About the investigation overall: Roughly half of the T-LGLL patients who were sequenced longitudinally carried canonical activating STAT3 mutations. Over half of the T-LGLL patients were given one or more immunosuppressive therapy regimens, and 30% to 45% of the treated patients had a hematologic response. Patients with T-cell large granular lymphocyte leukemia underwent serial deep sequencing of TCRbeta CDR3 and STAT3 to reconstruct clonal hierarchy and dynamics. From an initial cohort of 207 LGL patients, approximately 19 representative T-LGLL cases were picked for longitudinal TCRbeta and STAT3 sequencing. A couple of patients with natural killer LGL leukemia were also sequenced longitudinally as controls within the study. Each patient was sequenced at an average of roughly 4.1 time points, ranging from 2 to 8 samplings.

TCRbeta libraries were sequenced on an Illumina MiSeq, averaging approximately 44,000 productive templates per sample. Multiplex PCR amplification was used to generate TCRbeta CDR3 libraries with the immunoSEQ assay. Under the source paper's analysis protocol: Following a previously defined approach, repertoire diversity was calculated, and values close to 0 point to extremely monoclonal samples. Drawn from immuneACCESS, this table holds only the in-frame rearrangements with V and J called that TCRdb kept. Clones are partly lost; checked studies trace under half to an unresolved V gene and leave the rest unexplained. V, J and clone size reflect that table, while D and trimming were determined from the DNA. The sample table contains approximately 3,000 clones; only one count was recorded for approximately 90% of them. Approximately 50% of the sample belongs to the ten largest clones. The study at large found these results: Because no samples were available when a clone first appeared, clonal expansion was inferred from samplings taken at other points. Every T-LGLL patient showed at least one immunodominant TCRbeta clonotype, and about half showed multiple immunodominant subclonotypes. In several patients, dominant TCR clone burden exceeded STAT3 mutant burden, suggesting STAT3 mutation arose secondarily within a pre-expanded clone. TCR clonotype switching after therapy was observed in 6 of 18 patients, and all newly emerging clones were found to be STAT3 wild type. Linking therapy response to changes in TCR clonal burden was complicated by variable intervals between samplings and by differing treatment regimens. Because codominant clonotypes persisted in some patients, a small but highly pathogenic clone may have been missed.

The same DNA, extracted from blood mononuclear cells, served for both TCR sequencing and STAT3 sequencing. As for this clone: What this receptor recognizes is not known. Base quality data are lacking; no much larger clone is found one base away.

The junction carries 4 bases between V and J, which are trimmed by 6 bases and 4 bases respectively. The germline V gene (reference sequence) supplies CDR1 DFQATT and CDR2 SNEGSKA. The CDR3 holds 11 amino acids from the cysteine to the phenylalanine. The sequence is cut down to CDR3 DNA, 33 bases in frame from base 1. The clonotype originates from a man aged 35 to 55 with T-cell large granular lymphocyte leukemia. Some clones in this sample may be carry-over from other donors' samples. The age is the age at diagnosis. Sequenced input: peripheral blood mononuclear cells. The chain joins TRBV20-1 to TRBJ2-6, with the D segment identity uncertain. The DNA sequence is given as TGCAGTGCGTCGGGGGCCAACGTCCTGACTTTC. It specifies CSASGANVLTF.